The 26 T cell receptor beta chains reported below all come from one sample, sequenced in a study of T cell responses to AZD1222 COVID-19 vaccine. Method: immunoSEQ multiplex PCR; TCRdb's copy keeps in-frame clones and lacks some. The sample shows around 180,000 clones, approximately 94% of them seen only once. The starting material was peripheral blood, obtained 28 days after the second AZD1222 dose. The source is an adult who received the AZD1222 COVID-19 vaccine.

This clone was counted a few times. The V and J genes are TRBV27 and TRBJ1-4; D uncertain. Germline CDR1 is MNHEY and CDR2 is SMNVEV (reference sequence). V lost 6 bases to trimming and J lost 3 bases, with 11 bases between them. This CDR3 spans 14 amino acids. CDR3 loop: CASSEGWPNEKLFF. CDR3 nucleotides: TGTGCCAGCAGCGAAGGCTGGCCTAATGAAAAACTGTTTTTT.

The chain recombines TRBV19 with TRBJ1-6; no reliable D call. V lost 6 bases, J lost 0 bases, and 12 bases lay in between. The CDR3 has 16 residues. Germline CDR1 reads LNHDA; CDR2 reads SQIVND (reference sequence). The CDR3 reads CASRVDRSSYNSPLHF. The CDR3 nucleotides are TGTGCCAGTAGAGTAGACCGGAGCTCCTATAATTCACCCCTCCACTTT. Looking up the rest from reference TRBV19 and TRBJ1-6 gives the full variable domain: DGGITQSPKYLFRKEGQNVTLSCEQNLNHDAMYWYRQDPGQGLRLIYYSQIVNDFQKGDIAEGYSVSREKKESFPLTVTSAQKNPTAFYLCASRVDRSSYNSPLHFGNGTRLTVT.

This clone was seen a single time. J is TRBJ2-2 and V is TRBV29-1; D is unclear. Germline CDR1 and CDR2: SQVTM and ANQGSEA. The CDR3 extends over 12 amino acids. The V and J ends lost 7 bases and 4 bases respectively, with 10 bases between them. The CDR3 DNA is TGCAGCGCTCCCGACGGCACCGGGGAGCTGTTTTTT. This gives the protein CSAPDGTGELFF.

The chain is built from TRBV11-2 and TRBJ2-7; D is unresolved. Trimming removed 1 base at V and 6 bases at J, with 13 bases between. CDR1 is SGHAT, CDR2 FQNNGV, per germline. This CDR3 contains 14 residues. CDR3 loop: CASSLGILGSEQYF. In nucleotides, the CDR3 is TGTGCCAGCAGCTTAGGGATATTGGGTTCCGAGCAGTACTTC.

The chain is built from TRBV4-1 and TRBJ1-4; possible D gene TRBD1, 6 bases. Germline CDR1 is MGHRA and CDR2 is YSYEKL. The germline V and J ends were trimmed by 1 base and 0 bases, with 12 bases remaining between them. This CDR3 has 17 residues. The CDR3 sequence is CASSQGPTGATNEKLFF. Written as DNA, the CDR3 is TGCGCCAGCAGCCAAGGACCGACAGGTGCAACTAATGAAAAACTGTTTTTT.

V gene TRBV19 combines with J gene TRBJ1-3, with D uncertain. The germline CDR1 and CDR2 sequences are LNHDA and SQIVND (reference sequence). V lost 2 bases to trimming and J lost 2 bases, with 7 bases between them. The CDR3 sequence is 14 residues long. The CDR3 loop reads CASSISGTGNTIYF. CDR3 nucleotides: TGTGCCAGTAGTATATCCGGGACTGGAAACACCATATATTTT. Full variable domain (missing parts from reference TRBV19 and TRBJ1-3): DGGITQSPKYLFRKEGQNVTLSCEQNLNHDAMYWYRQDPGQGLRLIYYSQIVNDFQKGDIAEGYSVSREKKESFPLTVTSAQKNPTAFYLCASSISGTGNTIYFGEGSWLTVV.

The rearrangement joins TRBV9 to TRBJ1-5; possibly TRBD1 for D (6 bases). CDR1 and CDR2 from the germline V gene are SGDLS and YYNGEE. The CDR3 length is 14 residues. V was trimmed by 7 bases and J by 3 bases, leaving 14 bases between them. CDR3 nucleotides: TGTGCCAGCGGCGGACAGAACCCCAATCAGCCCCAGCATTTT. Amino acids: CASGGQNPNQPQHF.

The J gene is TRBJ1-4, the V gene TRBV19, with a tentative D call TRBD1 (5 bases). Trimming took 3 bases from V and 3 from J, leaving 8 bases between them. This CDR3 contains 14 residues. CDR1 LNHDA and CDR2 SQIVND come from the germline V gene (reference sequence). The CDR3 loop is CASSMRGPNEKLFF. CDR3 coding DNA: TGTGCCAGTAGTATGAGGGGTCCTAATGAAAAACTGTTTTTT. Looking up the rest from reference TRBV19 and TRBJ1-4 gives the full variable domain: DGGITQSPKYLFRKEGQNVTLSCEQNLNHDAMYWYRQDPGQGLRLIYYSQIVNDFQKGDIAEGYSVSREKKESFPLTVTSAQKNPTAFYLCASSMRGPNEKLFFGSGTQLSVL.

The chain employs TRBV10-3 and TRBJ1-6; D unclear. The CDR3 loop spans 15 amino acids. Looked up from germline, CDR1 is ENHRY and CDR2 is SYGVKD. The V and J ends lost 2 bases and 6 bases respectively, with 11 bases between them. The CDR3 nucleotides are TGTGCCATCAGTGAGGGGCAAGACTTTAATTCACCCCTCCACTTT. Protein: CAISEGQDFNSPLHF.

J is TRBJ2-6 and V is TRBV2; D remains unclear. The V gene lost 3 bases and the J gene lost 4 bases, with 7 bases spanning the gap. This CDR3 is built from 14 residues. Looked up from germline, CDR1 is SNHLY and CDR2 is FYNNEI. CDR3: CASSDGLGANVLTF. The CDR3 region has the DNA TGTGCCAGCAGTGACGGGTTGGGGGCCAACGTCCTGACTTTC.

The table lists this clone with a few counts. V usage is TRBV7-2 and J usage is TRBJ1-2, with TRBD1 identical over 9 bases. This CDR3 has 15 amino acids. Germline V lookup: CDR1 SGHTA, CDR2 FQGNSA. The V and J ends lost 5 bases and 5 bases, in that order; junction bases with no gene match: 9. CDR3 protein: CASSQQGALGYGYTF. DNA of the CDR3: TGTGCCAGCAGCCAACAGGGGGCGTTGGGGTATGGCTACACCTTC.

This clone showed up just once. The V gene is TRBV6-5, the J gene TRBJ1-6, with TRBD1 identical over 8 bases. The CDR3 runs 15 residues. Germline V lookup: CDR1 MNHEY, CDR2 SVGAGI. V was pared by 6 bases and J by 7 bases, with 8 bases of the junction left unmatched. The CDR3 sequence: CASSVDRGCNSPLHF. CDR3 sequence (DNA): TGTGCCAGCAGCGTTGACAGGGGTTGCAATTCACCCCTCCACTTT.

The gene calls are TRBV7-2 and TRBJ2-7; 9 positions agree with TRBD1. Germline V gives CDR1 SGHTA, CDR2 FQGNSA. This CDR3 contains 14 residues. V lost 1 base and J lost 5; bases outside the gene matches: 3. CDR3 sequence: CASSLVRTGDEQYF. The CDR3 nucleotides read TGTGCCAGCAGCTTAGTTCGGACAGGGGACGAGCAGTACTTC. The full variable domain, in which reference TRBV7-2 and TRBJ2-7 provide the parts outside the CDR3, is GAGVSQSPSNKVTEKGKDVELRCDPISGHTALYWYRQSLGQGLEFLIYFQGNSAPDKSGLPSDRFSAERTGGSVSTLTIQRTQQEDSAVYLCASSLVRTGDEQYFGPGTRLTVT.

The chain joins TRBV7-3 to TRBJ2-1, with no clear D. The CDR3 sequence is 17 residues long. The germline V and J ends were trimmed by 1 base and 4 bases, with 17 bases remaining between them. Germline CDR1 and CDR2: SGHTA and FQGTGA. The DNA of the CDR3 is TGTGCCAGCAGCTTAATTGAAGGACCCCTTTTATACAATGAGCAGTTCTTC. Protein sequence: CASSLIEGPLLYNEQFF.

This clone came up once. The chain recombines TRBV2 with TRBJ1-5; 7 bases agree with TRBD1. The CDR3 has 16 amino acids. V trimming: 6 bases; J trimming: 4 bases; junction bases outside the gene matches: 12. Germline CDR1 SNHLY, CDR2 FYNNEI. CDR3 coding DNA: TGTGCCAGCAGGTACGACAGGGACGGTGGGAATCAGCCCCAGCATTTT. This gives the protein CASRYDRDGGNQPQHF.

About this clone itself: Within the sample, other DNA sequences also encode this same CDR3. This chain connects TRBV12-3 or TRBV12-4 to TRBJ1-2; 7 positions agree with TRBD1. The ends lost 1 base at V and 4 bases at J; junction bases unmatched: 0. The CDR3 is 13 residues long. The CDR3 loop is CASSLDRGYGYTF. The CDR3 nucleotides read TGTGCCAGCAGTTTAGACAGGGGCTATGGCTACACCTTC.

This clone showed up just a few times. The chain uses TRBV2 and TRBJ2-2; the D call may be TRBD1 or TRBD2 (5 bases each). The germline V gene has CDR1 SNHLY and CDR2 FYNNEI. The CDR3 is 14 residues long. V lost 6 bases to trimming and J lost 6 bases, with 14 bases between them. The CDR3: CASRRDGKSGELFF. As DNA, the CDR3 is TGTGCCAGCAGGAGGGACGGAAAATCCGGGGAGCTGTTTTTT.

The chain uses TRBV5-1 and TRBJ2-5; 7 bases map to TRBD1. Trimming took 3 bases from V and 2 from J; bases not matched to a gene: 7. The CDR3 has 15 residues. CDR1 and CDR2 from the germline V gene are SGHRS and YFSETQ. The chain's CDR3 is CASSSLGTEQETQYF. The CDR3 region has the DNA TGCGCCAGCAGCTCGCTCGGGACAGAGCAAGAGACCCAGTACTTC.

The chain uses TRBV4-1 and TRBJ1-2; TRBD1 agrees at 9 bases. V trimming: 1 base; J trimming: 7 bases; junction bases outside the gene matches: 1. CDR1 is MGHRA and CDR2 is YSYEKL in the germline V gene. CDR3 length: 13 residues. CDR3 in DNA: TGCGCCAGCAGCCAAGGACAGGGGGTTGGCTACACCTTC. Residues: CASSQGQGVGYTF.

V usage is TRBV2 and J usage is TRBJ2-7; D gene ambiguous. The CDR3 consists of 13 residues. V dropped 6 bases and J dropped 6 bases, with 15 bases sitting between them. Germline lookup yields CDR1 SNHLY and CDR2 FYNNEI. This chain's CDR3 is CASRAGQDREQYF. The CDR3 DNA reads TGTGCCAGCAGAGCCGGGCAGGACCGCGAGCAGTACTTC.

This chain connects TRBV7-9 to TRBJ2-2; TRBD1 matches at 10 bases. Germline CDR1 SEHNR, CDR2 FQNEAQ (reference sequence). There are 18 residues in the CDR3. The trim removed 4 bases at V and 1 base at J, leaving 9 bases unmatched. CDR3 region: CASSSFLDRGQNTGELFF. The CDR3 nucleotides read TGTGCCAGCAGCTCTTTCCTCGACAGGGGGCAGAACACCGGGGAGCTGTTTTTT. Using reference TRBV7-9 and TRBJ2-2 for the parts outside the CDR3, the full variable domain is DTGVSQNPRHKITKRGQNVTFRCDPISEHNRLYWYRQTLGQGPEFLTYFQNEAQLEKSRLLSDRFSAERPKGSFSTLEIQRTEQGDSAMYLCASSSFLDRGQNTGELFFGEGSRLTVL.

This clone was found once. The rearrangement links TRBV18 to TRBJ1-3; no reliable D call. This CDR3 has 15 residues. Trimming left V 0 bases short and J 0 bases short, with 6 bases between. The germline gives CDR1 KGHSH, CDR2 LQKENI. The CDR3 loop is CASSPPPNSGNTIYF. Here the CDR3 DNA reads TGTGCCAGCTCACCACCGCCAAACTCTGGAAACACCATATATTTT.

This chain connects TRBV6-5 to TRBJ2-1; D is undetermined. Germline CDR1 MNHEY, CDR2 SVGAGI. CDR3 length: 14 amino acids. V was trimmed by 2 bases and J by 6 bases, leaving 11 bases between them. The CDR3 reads CASSYDWVPNEQFF. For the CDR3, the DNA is TGTGCCAGCAGTTACGATTGGGTTCCCAATGAGCAGTTCTTC.

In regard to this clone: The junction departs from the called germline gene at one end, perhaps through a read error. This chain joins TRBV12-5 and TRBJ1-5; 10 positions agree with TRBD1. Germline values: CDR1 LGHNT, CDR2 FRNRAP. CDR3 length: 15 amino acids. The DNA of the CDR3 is TGTGCTAGTGCTTTGGGACAGGGGACGGCACAGCCCCAGCATTTT. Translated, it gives CASALGQGTAQPQHF.

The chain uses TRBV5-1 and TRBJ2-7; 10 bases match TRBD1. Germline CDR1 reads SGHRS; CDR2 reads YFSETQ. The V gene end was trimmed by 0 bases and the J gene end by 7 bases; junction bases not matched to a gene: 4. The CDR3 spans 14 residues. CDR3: CASSLEGQGKEQYF. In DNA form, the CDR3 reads TGCGCCAGCAGCTTGGAGGGACAGGGGAAGGAGCAGTACTTC.

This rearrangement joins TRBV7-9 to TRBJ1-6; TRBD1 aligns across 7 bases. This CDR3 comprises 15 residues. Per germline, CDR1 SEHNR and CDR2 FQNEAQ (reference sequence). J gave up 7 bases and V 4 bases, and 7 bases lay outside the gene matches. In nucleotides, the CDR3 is TGTGCCAGCAGCTCCTCCGGGACAGAGAATTCACCCCTCCACTTT. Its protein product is CASSSSGTENSPLHF.